This T cell receptor (beta chain) was captured by sequencing in a study of cytomegalovirus exposure and HLA in healthy donors. Germline values: CDR1 GTSNPN, CDR2 SVGIG (reference sequence). This CDR3 comprises 13 residues. Trimming left V 0 bases short and J 5 bases short, with 11 bases between. Primers included in the PCR were 60 Vbeta and 13 Jbeta primers. Assay used: immunoSEQ multiplex PCR; TCRdb lists only in-frame clones, some missing. The repertoire includes 98,000 or so clones, about 70% of them detected once, and 6.5% to 8.5% sits in the top ten. The rearrangement joins TRBV30 to TRBJ2-7; maybe TRBD1 (6 bases). Material: PBMCs. This sequence was found in a human donor in good health. The CDR3 bases are TGTGCCTGGAGTGTAAGCAGGGGCCACGAGCAGTACTTC. Protein product: CAWSVSRGHEQYF. The entire variable domain, with the rest obtained from reference TRBV30 and TRBJ2-7, is as follows: SQTIHQWPATLVQPVGSPLSLECTVEGTSNPNLYWYRQAAGRGLQLLFYSVGIGQISSEVPQNLSASRPQDRQFILSSKKLLLSDSGFYLCAWSVSRGHEQYFGPGTRLTVT.